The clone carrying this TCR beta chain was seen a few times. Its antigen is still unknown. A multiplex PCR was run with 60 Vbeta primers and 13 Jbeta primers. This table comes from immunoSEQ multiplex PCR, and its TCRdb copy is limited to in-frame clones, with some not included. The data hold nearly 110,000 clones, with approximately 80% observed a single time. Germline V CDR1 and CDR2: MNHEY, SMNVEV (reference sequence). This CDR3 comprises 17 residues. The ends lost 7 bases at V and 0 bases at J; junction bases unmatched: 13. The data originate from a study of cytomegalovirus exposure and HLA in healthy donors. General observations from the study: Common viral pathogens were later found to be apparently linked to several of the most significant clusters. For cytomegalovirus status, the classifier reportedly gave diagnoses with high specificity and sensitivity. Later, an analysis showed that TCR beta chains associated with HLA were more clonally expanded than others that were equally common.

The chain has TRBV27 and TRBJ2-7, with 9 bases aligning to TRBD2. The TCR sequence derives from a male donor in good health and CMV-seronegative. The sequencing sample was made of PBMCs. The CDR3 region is CASTSVSGSILSYEQYF. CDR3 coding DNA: TGTGCCAGCACTAGTGTTAGCGGGAGTATCCTCTCCTACGAGCAGTACTTC.